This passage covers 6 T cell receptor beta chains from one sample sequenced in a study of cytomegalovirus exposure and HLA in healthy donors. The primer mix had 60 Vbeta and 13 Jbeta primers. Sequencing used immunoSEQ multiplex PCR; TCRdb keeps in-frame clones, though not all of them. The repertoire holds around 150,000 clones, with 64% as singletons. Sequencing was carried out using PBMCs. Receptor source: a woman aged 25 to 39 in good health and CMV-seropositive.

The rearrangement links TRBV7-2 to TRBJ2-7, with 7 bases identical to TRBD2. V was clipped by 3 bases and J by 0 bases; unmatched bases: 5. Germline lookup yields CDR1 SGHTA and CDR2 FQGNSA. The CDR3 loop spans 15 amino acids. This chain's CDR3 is CASSLVSGASYEQYF. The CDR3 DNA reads TGTGCCAGCAGCTTGGTAAGCGGGGCCTCCTACGAGCAGTACTTC.

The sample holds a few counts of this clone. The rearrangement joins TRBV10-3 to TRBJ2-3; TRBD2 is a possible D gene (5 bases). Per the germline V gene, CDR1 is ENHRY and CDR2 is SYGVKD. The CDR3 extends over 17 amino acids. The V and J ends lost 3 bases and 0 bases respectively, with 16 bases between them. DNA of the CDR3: TGTGCCATCAGTGATATAGTAGGGAGAGCCAGCACAGATACGCAGTATTTT. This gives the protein CAISDIVGRASTDTQYF.

Here the CDR3 DNA reads TGTGCCAGCAGTCCTCGGTATAACTATGGCTACACCTTC. Protein: CASSPRYNYGYTF. The chain combines TRBV6-5 with TRBJ1-2; the D is unclear. CDR1 is MNHEY, CDR2 SVGAGI, per germline. V dropped 5 bases and J dropped 1 base, with 8 bases sitting between them. The CDR3 sequence is 13 residues long.

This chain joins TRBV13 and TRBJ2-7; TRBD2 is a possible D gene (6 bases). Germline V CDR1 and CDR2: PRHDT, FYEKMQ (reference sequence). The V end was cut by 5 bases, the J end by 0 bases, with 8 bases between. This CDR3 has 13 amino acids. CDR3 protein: CASSAGSSYEQYF. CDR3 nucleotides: TGTGCCAGCAGCGCCGGGAGCTCCTACGAGCAGTACTTC. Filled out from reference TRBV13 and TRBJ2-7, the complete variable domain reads AAGVIQSPRHLIKEKRETATLKCYPIPRHDTVYWYQQGPGQDPQFLISFYEKMQSDKGSIPDRFSAQQFSDYHSELNMSSLELGDSALYFCASSAGSSYEQYFGPGTRLTVT.

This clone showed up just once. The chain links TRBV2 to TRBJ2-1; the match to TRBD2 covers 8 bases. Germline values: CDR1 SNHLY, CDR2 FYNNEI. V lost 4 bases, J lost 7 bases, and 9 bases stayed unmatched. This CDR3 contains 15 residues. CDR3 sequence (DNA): TGTGCCAGCAGTGCACGGGGGGGCAGAGTAAATGAGCAGTTCTTC. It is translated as CASSARGGRVNEQFF.

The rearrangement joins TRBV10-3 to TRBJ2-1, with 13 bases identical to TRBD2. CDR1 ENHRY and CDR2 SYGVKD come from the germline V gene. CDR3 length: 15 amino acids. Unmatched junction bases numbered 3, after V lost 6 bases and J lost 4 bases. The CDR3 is CAIRPLAGGYNEQFF. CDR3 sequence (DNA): TGTGCCATCAGACCACTAGCGGGGGGGTACAATGAGCAGTTCTTC.